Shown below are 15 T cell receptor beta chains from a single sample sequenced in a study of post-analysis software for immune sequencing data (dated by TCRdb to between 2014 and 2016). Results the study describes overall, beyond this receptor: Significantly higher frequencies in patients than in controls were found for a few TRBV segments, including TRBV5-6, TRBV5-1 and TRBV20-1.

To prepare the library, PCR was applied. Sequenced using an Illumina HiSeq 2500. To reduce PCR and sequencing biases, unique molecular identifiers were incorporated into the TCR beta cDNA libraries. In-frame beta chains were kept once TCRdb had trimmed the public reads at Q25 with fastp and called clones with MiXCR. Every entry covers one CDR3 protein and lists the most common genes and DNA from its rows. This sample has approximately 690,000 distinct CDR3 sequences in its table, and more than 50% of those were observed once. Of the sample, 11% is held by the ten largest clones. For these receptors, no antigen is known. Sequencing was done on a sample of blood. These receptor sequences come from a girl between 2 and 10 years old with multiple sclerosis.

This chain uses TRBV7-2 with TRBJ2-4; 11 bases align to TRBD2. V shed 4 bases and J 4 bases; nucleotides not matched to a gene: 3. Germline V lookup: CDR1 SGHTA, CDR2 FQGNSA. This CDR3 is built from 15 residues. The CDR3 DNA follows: TGTGCCAGCAGCTATCGACTAGCGGGGAAAAACATTCAGTACTTC. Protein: CASSYRLAGKNIQYF.

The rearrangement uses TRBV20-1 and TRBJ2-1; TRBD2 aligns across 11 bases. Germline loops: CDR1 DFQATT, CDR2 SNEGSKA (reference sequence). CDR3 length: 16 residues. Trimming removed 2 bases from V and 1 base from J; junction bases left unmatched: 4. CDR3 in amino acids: CSARKLAGVSYNEQFF. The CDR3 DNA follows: TGCAGTGCTAGAAAACTAGCGGGAGTGTCCTACAATGAGCAGTTCTTC.

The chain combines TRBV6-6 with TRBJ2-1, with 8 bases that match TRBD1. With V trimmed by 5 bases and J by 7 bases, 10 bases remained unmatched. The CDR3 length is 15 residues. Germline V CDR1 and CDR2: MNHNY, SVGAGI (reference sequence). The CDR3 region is CASSRLTGAGNEQFF. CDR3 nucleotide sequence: TGTGCCAGCAGTAGATTGACAGGGGCGGGGAATGAGCAGTTCTTC.

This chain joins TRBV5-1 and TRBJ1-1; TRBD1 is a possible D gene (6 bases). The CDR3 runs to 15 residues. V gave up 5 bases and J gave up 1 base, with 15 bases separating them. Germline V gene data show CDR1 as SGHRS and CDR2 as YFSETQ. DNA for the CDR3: TGCGCCAGCAGTCTGACGACAGGACCGAACACTGAAGCTTTCTTT. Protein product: CASSLTTGPNTEAFF.

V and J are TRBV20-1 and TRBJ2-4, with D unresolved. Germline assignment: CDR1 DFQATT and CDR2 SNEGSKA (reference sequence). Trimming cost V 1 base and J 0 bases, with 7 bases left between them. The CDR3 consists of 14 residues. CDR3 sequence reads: CSARGSLAKNIQYF. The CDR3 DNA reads TGCAGTGCTAGAGGTTCCCTAGCCAAAAACATTCAGTACTTC.

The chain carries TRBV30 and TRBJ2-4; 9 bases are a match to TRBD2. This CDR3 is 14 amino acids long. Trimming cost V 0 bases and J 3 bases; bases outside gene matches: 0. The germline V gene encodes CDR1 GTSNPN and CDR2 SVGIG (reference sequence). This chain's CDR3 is CAWSVLAGKNIQYF. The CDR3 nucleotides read TGTGCCTGGAGTGTACTAGCGGGCAAAAACATTCAGTACTTC.

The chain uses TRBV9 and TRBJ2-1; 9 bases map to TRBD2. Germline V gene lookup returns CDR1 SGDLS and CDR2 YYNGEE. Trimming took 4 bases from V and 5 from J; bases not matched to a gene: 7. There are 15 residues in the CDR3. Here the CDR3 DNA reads TGTGCCAGCAGCACGCGACTAGCGGAGGACAATGAGCAGTTCTTC. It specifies CASSTRLAEDNEQFF.

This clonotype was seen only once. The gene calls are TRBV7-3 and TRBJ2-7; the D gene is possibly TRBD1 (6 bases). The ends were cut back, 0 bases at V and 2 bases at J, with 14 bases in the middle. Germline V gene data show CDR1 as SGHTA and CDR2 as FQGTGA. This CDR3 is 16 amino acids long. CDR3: CASSLTAPGQTYEQYF. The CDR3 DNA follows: TGTGCCAGCAGCTTAACCGCACCGGGACAAACCTACGAGCAGTACTTC.

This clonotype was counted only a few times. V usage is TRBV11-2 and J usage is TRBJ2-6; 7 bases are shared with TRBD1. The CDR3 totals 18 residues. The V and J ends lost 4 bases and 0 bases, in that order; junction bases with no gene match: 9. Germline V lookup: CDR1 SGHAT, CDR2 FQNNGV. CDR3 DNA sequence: TGTGCCAGCAGCTACGTGACAGGGTCAGGCTCTGGGGCCAACGTCCTGACTTTC. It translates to CASSYVTGSGSGANVLTF.

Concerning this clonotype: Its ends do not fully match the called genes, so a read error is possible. The CDR3 DNA reads TGTGCCAGCAGCCCAGCCCTAGGGTCCTACAATGAGCAGTTCTTT. Translated, it gives CASSPALGSYNEQFF. This chain joins TRBV6-5 and TRBJ2-1; D gene unclear. The germline CDR1 and CDR2 sequences are MNHEY and SVGAGI. The CDR3 totals 15 residues.

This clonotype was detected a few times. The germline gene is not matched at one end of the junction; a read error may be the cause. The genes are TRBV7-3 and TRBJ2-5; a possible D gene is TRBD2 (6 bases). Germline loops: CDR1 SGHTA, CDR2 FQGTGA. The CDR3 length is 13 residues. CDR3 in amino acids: CAGSWRAKETQYF. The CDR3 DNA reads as TGTGCCGGCAGCTGGAGGGCCAAAGAGACCCAGTACTTC.

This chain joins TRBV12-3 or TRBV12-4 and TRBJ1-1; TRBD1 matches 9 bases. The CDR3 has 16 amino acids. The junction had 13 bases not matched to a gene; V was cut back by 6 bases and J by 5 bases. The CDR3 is CASSPSQLTGGTEAFF. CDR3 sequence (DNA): TGTGCCAGCAGCCCTTCTCAATTGACAGGGGGGACTGAAGCTTTCTTT.

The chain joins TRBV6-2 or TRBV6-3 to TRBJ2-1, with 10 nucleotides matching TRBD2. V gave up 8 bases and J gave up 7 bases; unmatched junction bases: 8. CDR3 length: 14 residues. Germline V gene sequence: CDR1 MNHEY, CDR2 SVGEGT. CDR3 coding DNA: TGTGCCAGCGGCAAGCGGGGGGGCCGGAATGAGCAGTTCTTC. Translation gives CASGKRGGRNEQFF.

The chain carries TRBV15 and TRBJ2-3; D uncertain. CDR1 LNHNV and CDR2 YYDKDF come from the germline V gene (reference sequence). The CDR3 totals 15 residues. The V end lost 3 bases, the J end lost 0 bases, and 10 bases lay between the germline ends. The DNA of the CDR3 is TGTGCCACCAGCAGCACGACGCGGAGCACAGATACGCAGTATTTT. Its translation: CATSSTTRSTDTQYF.

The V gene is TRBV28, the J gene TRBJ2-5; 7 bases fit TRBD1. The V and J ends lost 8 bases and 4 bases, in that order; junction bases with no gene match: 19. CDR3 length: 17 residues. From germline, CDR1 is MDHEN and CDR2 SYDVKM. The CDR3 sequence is CASSPPEGQAVPETQYF. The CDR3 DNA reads TGTGCCAGCTCTCCCCCCGAAGGACAGGCGGTTCCAGAGACCCAGTACTTC.